These 9 T cell receptor beta chains originate from one sample sequenced in a study of blood T cells in healthy people across ages. Together with a sample-barcoded 5' primer, a J-beta primer mix was included in a second PCR lasting about 6 to 11 cycles. TCRdb used MiXCR to reprocess the 5' RACE reads, holding one entry per CDR3 protein. The table shows over 600,000 distinct CDR3 sequences, with roughly three fifths occurring only once. Source material: blood. The receptors stem from a man in his forties in good health.

The CDR3 sequence: CASSFVGTQGGDETQYF. For the CDR3, the DNA is TGCGCCAGCAGCTTCGTCGGGACACAAGGAGGAGACGAGACCCAGTACTTC. This chain uses TRBV5-1 with TRBJ2-5, with TRBD1 as a possible D gene (6 bases). The CDR3 extends over 17 amino acids. Germline CDR1 reads SGHRS; CDR2 reads YFSETQ. V lost 2 bases and J 5 bases, leaving 22 bases between the germline ends. The full variable domain, rest sourced from reference TRBV5-1 and TRBJ2-5, is KAGVTQTPRYLIKTRGQQVTLSCSPISGHRSVSWYQQTPGQGLQFLFEYFSETQRNKGNFPGRFSGRQFSNSRSEMNVSTLELGDSALYLCASSFVGTQGGDETQYFGPGTRLLVL.

The chain couples TRBV7-6 to TRBJ2-1; D is possibly TRBD1 or TRBD2 (6 bases each). The V end lost 1 base, the J end lost 6 bases, and 13 bases lay between the germline ends. The CDR3 runs to 15 residues. Germline loops: CDR1 SGHVS, CDR2 FNYEAQ. The CDR3 sequence: CASSLEGGQFNEQFF. As DNA, the CDR3 is TGTGCCAGCAGCTTAGAGGGGGGTCAATTCAATGAGCAGTTCTTC.

The rearrangement uses TRBV7-9 and TRBJ2-7; TRBD1 agrees at 10 bases. V was clipped by 1 base and J by 2 bases; unmatched bases: 5. Germline values: CDR1 SEHNR, CDR2 FQNEAQ (reference sequence). The length of the CDR3 is 16 residues. CDR3 region: CASSLGPGQGPYEQYF. In DNA, the CDR3 is TGTGCCAGCAGCTTAGGCCCGGGACAGGGGCCCTACGAGCAGTACTTC.

The chain couples TRBV6-6 to TRBJ2-7, with a possible D match to TRBD1 (6 bases). The CDR3 totals 14 residues. From germline, CDR1 is MNHNY and CDR2 SVGAGI (reference sequence). V gave up 2 bases and J gave up 2 bases, with 10 bases separating them. The chain's CDR3 is CASSYADSTYEQYF. In nucleotides, the CDR3 is TGTGCCAGCAGTTACGCGGACAGCACCTACGAGCAGTACTTC.

The chain has TRBV25-1 and TRBJ1-4, with TRBD1 matching 7 bases. This CDR3 has 14 amino acids. Germline assignment: CDR1 MGHDK and CDR2 SYGVNS. After removal of 3 bases from V and 5 bases from J, the junction contained 3 bases not matched to a gene. The CDR3 nucleotides read TGTGCCAGCAGTGAGGGGACAGAGAATGAAAAACTGTTTTTT. Its translation: CASSEGTENEKLFF.

The chain carries TRBV29-1 and TRBJ2-1; the D gene is possibly TRBD2 (6 bases). The CDR3 is 14 residues long. The ends were cut back, 7 bases at V and 3 bases at J, with 16 bases in the middle. Germline V gene sequence: CDR1 SQVTM, CDR2 ANQGSEA. The CDR3 nucleotides read TGCAGCGCAGCCGGGAGAAACCTCTACAATGAGCAGTTCTTC. It is translated as CSAAGRNLYNEQFF.

In this sample, this clonotype turned up a few times. The chain employs TRBV6-6 and TRBJ1-1; D is ambiguous. Trimming took 6 bases from V and 1 from J, leaving 12 bases between them. Per the germline V gene, CDR1 is MNHNY and CDR2 is SVGAGI (reference sequence). This CDR3 comprises 14 residues. CDR3 sequence reads: CASRFQARNTEAFF. CDR3 DNA sequence: TGTGCCAGCAGGTTCCAGGCGCGGAACACTGAAGCTTTCTTT.

V usage is TRBV19 and J usage is TRBJ1-1; 9 nucleotides match TRBD1. Germline lookup yields CDR1 LNHDA and CDR2 SQIVND (reference sequence). The V segment lost 7 bases and the J segment 4 bases; nucleotides outside the gene matches: 7. The CDR3 runs to 14 residues. CDR3 in amino acids: CASIVPGQGTEAFF. The CDR3 nucleotides are TGTGCCAGTATTGTCCCGGGACAGGGCACTGAAGCTTTCTTT.

The CDR3 bases are TGTGCCAGCACGCTGCCACCCTACAATGAGCAGTTCTTC. Protein: CASTLPPYNEQFF. V is TRBV28 and J is TRBJ2-1; D is ambiguous. Germline V gene sequence: CDR1 MDHEN, CDR2 SYDVKM. This CDR3 comprises 13 residues. The ends were cut back, 7 bases at V and 2 bases at J, with 9 bases in the middle. Full variable domain (rest looked up from reference TRBV28 and TRBJ2-1): DVKVTQSSRYLVKRTGEKVFLECVQDMDHENMFWYRQDPGLGLRLIYFSYDVKMKEKGDIPEGYSVSREKKERFSLILESASTNQTSMYLCASTLPPYNEQFFGPGTRLTVL.